This TCR beta chain was sequenced in a study of regulatory T cells in long-lasting Graves disease. The study's findings and limits: Relative to new patients (around 1,000), persistent patients exhibited greater sharing of public clonotypes (approximately 2,700).

About this clonotype itself: The target antigen is unknown.

There are 13 residues in the CDR3. V lost 7 bases and J 11 bases, leaving 20 bases between the germline ends. Germline V gene sequence: CDR1 MDHEN, CDR2 SYDVKM. Time point given: persistent/refractory GD, antithyroid drugs over 5 years with positive TRAb. The authors made the TCR library using RNA they extracted from PBMCs. The patients included were those that came from an endocrinology department in Xi'an, China. Both iRepertoire HTBI primers and Arm-PCR of CDR3 regions were used to build the TCR beta libraries. MiXCR was run by TCRdb on the multiplex PCR reads, yielding one entry per CDR3 protein. The sample lists 350,000 to 450,000 distinct CDR3 sequences; less than 25% were seen once.

Sequencing was performed on peripheral blood mononuclear cells (PBMCs), taken when the disease was refractory, from a patient treated with antithyroid drugs. The TCR originated in a female donor with Graves disease. The chain recombines TRBV28 with TRBJ1-1; no firm D call. CDR3 protein: CASNTELDRGAFF. The CDR3 DNA reads as TGTGCCAGCAATACTGAGTTGGACCGCGGTGCTTTCTTT.